These 5 T cell receptor beta chains were all obtained from the same sample, sequenced in a study of blood T cell repertoires in COVID-19. The data were produced by immunoSEQ multiplex PCR, yet TCRdb's version contains in-frame clones alone and is incomplete. In the table there are approximately 52,000 clones, 70% to 90% of which are singletons. Specimen: peripheral blood. All receptors come from a man aged 65 to 79 with acute or convalescent COVID-19.

The chain couples TRBV24-1 to TRBJ2-1; tentative D call: TRBD2 (5 bases). Trimming pared 7 bases from V and 0 bases from J, leaving 15 bases between. There are 16 residues in the CDR3. Germline V gene sequence: CDR1 KGHDR, CDR2 SFDVKD. This CDR3 reads CATRQSRASSYNEQFF. Here the CDR3 DNA reads TGTGCCACCAGGCAATCGCGGGCAAGCTCCTACAATGAGCAGTTCTTC.

J is TRBJ1-3 and V is TRBV12-5; TRBD1 agrees at 7 bases. The junction had 10 bases not matched to a gene; V was cut back by 2 bases and J by 0 bases. The CDR3 covers 18 residues. Germline lookup yields CDR1 LGHNT and CDR2 FRNRAP. The CDR3 DNA is TGTGCTAGTGGTTTGACACGTTCACAGGGGACCTCTGGAAACACCATATATTTT. Protein sequence: CASGLTRSQGTSGNTIYF.

The chain joins TRBV21-1 to TRBJ1-4; TRBD1 is taken as the D call from the table, unchecked against the DNA. TRBV21-1 is reported as a pseudogene. This CDR3 spans 16 amino acids. This CDR3 reads CASSNPFPDTNEKLFF. The CDR3 region has the DNA TGTGCCAGCAGCAACCCTTTCCCAGACACGAATGAAAAACTGTTTTTT.

J is TRBJ1-2 and V is TRBV28; D call uncertain. Deletions cut 4 bases from V and 1 base from J, with 16 bases between. CDR3 length: 16 residues. Germline V gene lookup returns CDR1 MDHEN and CDR2 SYDVKM. Here the CDR3 DNA reads TGTGCCAGCAGTTCGACCGGGGTCCTATATAACTATGGCTACACCTTC. Translation: CASSSTGVLYNYGYTF.

J is TRBJ2-5 and V is TRBV7-9; 8 bases are a match to TRBD1. V dropped 4 bases and J dropped 5; count of bases not matched to a gene: 9. CDR1 SEHNR and CDR2 FQNEAQ come from the germline V gene (reference sequence). This CDR3 contains 15 residues. The CDR3 here is CASSSEDRVRETQYF. CDR3 in DNA: TGTGCCAGCAGCTCGGAGGACAGGGTACGGGAGACCCAGTACTTC.